This entry is about one T cell receptor beta chain. This sample was taken from a study of blood T cell repertoires in COVID-19. V was clipped by 5 bases and J by 9 bases; unmatched bases: 10. This CDR3 has 17 amino acids. The germline CDR1 and CDR2 sequences are SGHTA and FQGNSA. Data came from immunoSEQ multiplex PCR; TCRdb stores just in-frame clones and leaves some out. The sample records about 190,000 clones, roughly 80% being singletons. The TCR was taken from a middle-aged woman with acute or convalescent COVID-19. Sequencing input: peripheral blood. The chain is built from TRBV7-2 and TRBJ2-1; 16 nucleotides line up with TRBD2. CDR3 residues: CASSQTGTSGGAFEQFF. Here the CDR3 DNA reads TGTGCCAGCAGCCAGACCGGGACTAGCGGGGGGGCCTTTGAGCAGTTCTTC.